Reported below is one TCR beta chain. The antigen this receptor binds is unknown. No qualities accompany the bases; no much larger clone lies one base away. The CDR3 covers 11 residues, taking in both the cysteine and the phenylalanine. Kept here is only the CDR3 DNA, which spans 33 bases and is read in frame from base 1. From the germline V gene, CDR1 is SGHTA and CDR2 is FQGTGA. Here V drops 5 bases and J drops 6 bases, and the junction holds 0 bases not matched to any gene. The entry originates in a study of siplizumab effects on memory and regulatory T cells (dated by TCRdb to about 2019). Turning to the overall study: The study looked at the effect of siplizumab, an anti-CD2 antibody, on alloreactive T-cell subsets in allogeneic mixed lymphocyte reactions made from human PBMCs. What the research found in general, with its limitations: Siplizumab significantly reduced the cumulative frequency of alloreactive sequences traceable to unstimulated CD4+ memory T cells. Because sequences below about 10^-5 frequency were poorly captured, only a minor fraction of alloreactive clones could be mapped to unstimulated subsets. Compared with memory T cells, unstimulated naive T cells appeared more diverse, and naive cells seemed to make a substantial contribution to the alloresponse. For roughly 80-97% of proliferating CD4+ or CD8+ clones, no naive or memory phenotype could be assigned. Whether proliferating Tregs from siplizumab cultures actually had suppressive function was not functionally confirmed. Of the alloreactive CD4+ clones that could be mapped, the Treg-derived share averaged about 67% with siplizumab compared with 25% to 30% in control reactions.

To prepare the library, the immunoSEQ multiplex PCR assay was applied. Each sample had 9 x 10^4 or so TCR templates assayed by the deep sequencing platform. Genomic DNA extracted from sorted T cells was used for TCRbeta CDR3 sequencing. On the authors' methods: Clonal analysis of TCRbeta CDR3 data was done in the R programming language. Unstimulated samples were compared with post-reaction CFSE-low samples to define alloreactive CD4+ and CD8+ clones. Regulatory or non-regulatory origin of alloreactive CD4+ clones was assigned by matching sequences to the sorted unstimulated Treg and non-Treg repertoires. Held by TCRdb, this immuneACCESS table contains in-frame sequences only and omits some clones. Under half of the omission traces to an unresolved V gene where checked; the cause of the rest is unknown. V, J and clone size are taken as reported in that table, and D and trimming were inferred from the DNA itself. The sample yields tens of thousands of clones; 95% to 98% were counted once. Around 0.086% of the sample is held by the ten biggest clonotypes.

Additional sequencing covered unstimulated subsets from three donor pairs, namely CD8+ effector memory, CD4+ naive, CD8+ TEMRA, CD4+ memory and CD8+ naive. Sorted unstimulated T cells and proliferating T cells recovered from mixed lymphocyte reactions underwent TCRbeta CDR3 sequencing. Fresh whole blood from more than 8 HLA-typed healthy donors was used as the source from which PBMCs were isolated. This TCR derives from a human donor in good health. What was sequenced was naive CD8+ T cells sorted from blood. The sample's cell subset or site label, in plain terms: unstimulated naive T cells. The V and J genes are TRBV7-3 and TRBJ1-2, with 7 central nucleotides matching TRBD1. The DNA is TGTGCCAGCAGCCAGGGGGATGGCTACACCTTC. This sequence encodes CASSQGDGYTF. With the rest looked up from the reference TRBV7-3 and TRBJ1-2 genes rather than sequenced, the full variable domain is GAGVSQTPSNKVTEKGKYVELRCDPISGHTALYWYRQSLGQGPEFLIYFQGTGAADDSGLPNDRFFAVRPEGSVSTLKIQRTERGDSAVYLCASSQGDGYTFGSGTRLTVV.